This T cell receptor (beta chain) was observed in a study of sequential checkpoint blockade in melanoma. Study-level information: Arm A got nivolumab then ipilimumab; arm B the reverse, 1:1. Both treatment sequences were followed by maintenance nivolumab.

The germline V gene has CDR1 MRHNA and CDR2 SNTAGT. The CDR3 extends over 14 amino acids. The ends were cut back, 6 bases at V and 3 bases at J, with 13 bases in the middle. Libraries were prepared by immunoSEQ multiplex PCR; TCRdb keeps only in-frame clonotypes and omits some of them. The sample lists around 16,000 clones, around 77% occurring once. Treatment defined: randomized to nivolumab then ipilimumab (arm A) or the reverse (arm B). DNA-damaging chemotherapy had not been given to any patient beforehand. PBMC sorting kept live CD3+CD8+ cells without CD19 or CD56. The sequence derives from a human donor with melanoma. Sequenced material: CD8+ T cells sorted from blood (inferred from file names), taken from a patient given nivolumab and ipilimumab in sequence. The chain combines TRBV6-4 with TRBJ2-3; weak D call: TRBD1 (6 bases). The CDR3 here is CASSGDTTTDTQYF. CDR3 DNA: TGTGCCAGCAGCGGGGACACAACAACAGATACGCAGTATTTT.